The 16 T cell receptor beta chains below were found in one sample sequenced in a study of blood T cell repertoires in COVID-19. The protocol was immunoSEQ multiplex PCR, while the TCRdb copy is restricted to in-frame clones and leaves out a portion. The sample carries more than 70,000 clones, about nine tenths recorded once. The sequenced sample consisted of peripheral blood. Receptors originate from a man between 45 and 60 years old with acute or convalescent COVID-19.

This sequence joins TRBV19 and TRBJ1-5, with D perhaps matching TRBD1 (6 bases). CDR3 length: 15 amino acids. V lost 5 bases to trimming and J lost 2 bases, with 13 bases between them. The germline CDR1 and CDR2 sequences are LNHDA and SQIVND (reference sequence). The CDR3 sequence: CASSFQQGRNQPQHF. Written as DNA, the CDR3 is TGTGCCAGTAGTTTCCAACAGGGTCGCAATCAGCCCCAGCATTTT.

The CDR3 region is CASSSDRGTRATGELFF. For the CDR3, the DNA is TGCGCCAGCAGCTCGGACAGGGGCACGAGGGCCACCGGGGAGCTGTTTTTT. The chain employs TRBV5-1 and TRBJ2-2; 9 nucleotides agree with TRBD1. The CDR3 is 17 amino acids. Trimming at V came to 3 bases and at J to 4 bases, leaving 10 bases not matched to a gene. Germline assignment: CDR1 SGHRS and CDR2 YFSETQ.

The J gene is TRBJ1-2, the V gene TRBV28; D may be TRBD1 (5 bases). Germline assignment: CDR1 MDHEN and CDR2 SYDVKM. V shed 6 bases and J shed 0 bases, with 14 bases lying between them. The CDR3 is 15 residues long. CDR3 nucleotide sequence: TGTGCCAGCAGATATACAGGTCTAGCTAACTATGGCTACACCTTC. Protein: CASRYTGLANYGYTF.

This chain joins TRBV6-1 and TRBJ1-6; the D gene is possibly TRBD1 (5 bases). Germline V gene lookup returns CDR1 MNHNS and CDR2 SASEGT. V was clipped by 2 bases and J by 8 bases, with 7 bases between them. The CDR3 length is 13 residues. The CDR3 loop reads CASSELGDSPLHF. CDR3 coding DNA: TGTGCCAGCAGTGAACTAGGGGATTCACCCCTCCACTTT.

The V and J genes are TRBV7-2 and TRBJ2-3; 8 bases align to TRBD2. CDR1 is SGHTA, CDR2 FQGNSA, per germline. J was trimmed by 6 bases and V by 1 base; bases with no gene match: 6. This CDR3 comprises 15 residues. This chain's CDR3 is CASSLVYGGADTQYF. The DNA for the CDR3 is TGTGCCAGCAGCTTAGTTTACGGGGGGGCGGATACGCAGTATTTT. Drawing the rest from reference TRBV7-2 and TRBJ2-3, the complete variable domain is GAGVSQSPSNKVTEKGKDVELRCDPISGHTALYWYRQSLGQGLEFLIYFQGNSAPDKSGLPSDRFSAERTGGSVSTLTIQRTQQEDSAVYLCASSLVYGGADTQYFGPGTRLTVL.

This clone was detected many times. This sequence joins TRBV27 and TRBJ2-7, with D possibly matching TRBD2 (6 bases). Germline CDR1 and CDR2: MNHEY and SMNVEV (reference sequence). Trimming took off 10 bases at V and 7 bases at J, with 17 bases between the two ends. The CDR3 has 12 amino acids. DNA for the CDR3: TGTGCCACGTTAGCGGCCTCTGGGGAGCAGTACTTC. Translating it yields CATLAASGEQYF.

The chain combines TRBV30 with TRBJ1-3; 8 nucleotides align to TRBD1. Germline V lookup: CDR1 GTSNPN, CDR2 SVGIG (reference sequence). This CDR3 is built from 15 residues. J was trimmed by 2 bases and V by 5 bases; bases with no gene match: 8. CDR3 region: CAWGGQVLAGNTIYF. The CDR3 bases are TGTGCCTGGGGGGGACAGGTTTTAGCTGGAAACACCATATATTTT.

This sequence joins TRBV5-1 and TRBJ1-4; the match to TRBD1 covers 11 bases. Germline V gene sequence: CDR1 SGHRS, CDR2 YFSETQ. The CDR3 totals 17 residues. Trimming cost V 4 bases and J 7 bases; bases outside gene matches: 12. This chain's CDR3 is CASSGGQGALRGEKLFF. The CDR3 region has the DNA TGCGCCAGCAGCGGTGGACAGGGGGCGCTGAGGGGTGAAAAACTGTTTTTT.

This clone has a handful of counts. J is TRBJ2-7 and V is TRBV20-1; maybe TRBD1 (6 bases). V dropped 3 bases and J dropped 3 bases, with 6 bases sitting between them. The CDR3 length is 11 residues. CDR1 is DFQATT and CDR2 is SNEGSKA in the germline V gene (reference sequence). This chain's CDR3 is CSARDSYEQYF. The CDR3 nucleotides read TGCAGTGCTAGGGACAGCTACGAGCAGTACTTC.

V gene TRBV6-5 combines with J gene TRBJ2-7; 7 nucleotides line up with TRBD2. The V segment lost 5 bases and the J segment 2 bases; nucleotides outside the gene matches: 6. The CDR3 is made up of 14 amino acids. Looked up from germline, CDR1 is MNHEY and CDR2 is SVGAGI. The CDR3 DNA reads TGTGCCAGCAGTCGCGAGCGGGGTCCCTACGAGCAGTACGTC. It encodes CASSRERGPYEQYV.

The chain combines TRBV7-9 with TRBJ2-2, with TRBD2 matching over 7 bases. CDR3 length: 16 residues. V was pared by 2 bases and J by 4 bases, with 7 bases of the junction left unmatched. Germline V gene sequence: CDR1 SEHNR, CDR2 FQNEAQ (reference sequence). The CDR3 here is CASSLLGGVGTGELFF. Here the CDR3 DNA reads TGTGCCAGCAGCTTATTGGGAGGGGTCGGCACCGGGGAGCTGTTTTTT.

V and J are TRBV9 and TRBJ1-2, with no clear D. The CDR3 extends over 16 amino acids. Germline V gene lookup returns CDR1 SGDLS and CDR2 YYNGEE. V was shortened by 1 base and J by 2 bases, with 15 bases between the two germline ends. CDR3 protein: CASSVLSRTDNYGYTF. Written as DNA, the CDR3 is TGTGCCAGCAGCGTATTGTCCAGGACTGACAACTATGGCTACACCTTC.

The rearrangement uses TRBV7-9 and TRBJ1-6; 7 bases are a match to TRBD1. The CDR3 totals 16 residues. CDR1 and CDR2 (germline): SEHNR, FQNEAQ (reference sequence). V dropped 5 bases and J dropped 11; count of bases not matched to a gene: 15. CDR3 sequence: CASSRPTGTDGAPLHF. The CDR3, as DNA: TGTGCCAGCAGCCGTCCCACCGGGACAGACGGCGCACCCCTCCACTTT.

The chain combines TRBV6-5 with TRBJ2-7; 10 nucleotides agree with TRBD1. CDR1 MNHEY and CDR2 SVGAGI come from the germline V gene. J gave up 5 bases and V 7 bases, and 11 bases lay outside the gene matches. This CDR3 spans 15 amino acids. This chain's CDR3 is CASNPGTGAYHEQYV. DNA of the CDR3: TGTGCCAGCAATCCAGGGACAGGGGCGTATCACGAGCAGTACGTC.

CDR3 nucleotides: TGTGCCAGCAGTGAAGCGACGGGACAGGGGATGACTTTCTTT. Protein: CASSEATGQGMTFF. This sequence joins TRBV6-1 and TRBJ1-1; 10 bases fit TRBD1. Trimming removed 0 bases from V and 12 bases from J; junction bases left unmatched: 7. Per the germline V gene, CDR1 is MNHNS and CDR2 is SASEGT. The CDR3 has 14 amino acids.

The DNA for the CDR3 is TGTGCCAGCGGAACCCCTCCCGGGACAGATTACTCTGGGGCCAACGTCCTGACTTTC. As protein: CASGTPPGTDYSGANVLTF. The chain joins TRBV28 to TRBJ2-6; 7 bases line up with TRBD1. Germline trimming cut 8 bases from V and 0 bases from J; bases unmatched to any gene: 16. Germline lookup yields CDR1 MDHEN and CDR2 SYDVKM. The CDR3 has 19 residues. The full variable domain, completed using reference TRBV28 and TRBJ2-6, is DVKVTQSSRYLVKRTGEKVFLECVQDMDHENMFWYRQDPGLGLRLIYFSYDVKMKEKGDIPEGYSVSREKKERFSLILESASTNQTSMYLCASGTPPGTDYSGANVLTFGAGSRLTVL.